This T cell receptor (beta chain) was identified during a study of T cell responses to AZD1222 COVID-19 vaccine. Findings of the study overall: Seropositive status at baseline applied to only 6 or 7 AZD1222 recipients. Spike-specific TCR breadth and depth grew following two AZD1222 doses. Reportedly, nearly half of unique spike TCRs recognized epitopes outside B.1.351/B.1.1.7 mutations. The span of vaccine-associated CD4 TCRs extended across spike, with dominance at 160-218 and 743-854.

The protocol was immunoSEQ multiplex PCR, while the TCRdb copy is restricted to in-frame clones and leaves out a portion. The sample contains approximately 140,000 clones, 92% of which appear only once. About this clone: No antigen is known for it.

The CDR3 sequence is 15 residues long. In germline, CDR1 is MNHEY, CDR2 SVGEGT. Trimming cost V 3 bases and J 2 bases; bases outside gene matches: 6. The source material was peripheral blood, sampled 28 days after the second AZD1222 dose. This TCR came from an adult who received the AZD1222 COVID-19 vaccine. The V gene is TRBV6-2 or TRBV6-3, the J gene TRBJ2-5; 7 nucleotides match TRBD1. CDR3 nucleotide sequence: TGTGCCAGCAGTTATAAGACAGGGCCTCAAGAGACCCAGTACTTC. It is translated as CASSYKTGPQETQYF.